Described below is a single TCR beta chain sequence and its context. The antigen is undetermined. The data were taken from a study of T cells in localized non-small cell lung cancer. Regarding the study as a whole: There was higher T cell clonality in uninvolved adjacent lung than in tumor, and it was highest there. Appearances in adjacent lung were noted for a median approximately 58 of the top 100 tumor clones. Only one tumor region went through sequencing, so heterogeneity may still be there.

The CDR3 consists of 15 residues. With V trimmed by 1 base and J by 5 bases, 6 bases remained unmatched. Looked up from germline, CDR1 is GTSNPN and CDR2 is SVGIG (reference sequence). TCRdb's table, derived via immunoSEQ multiplex PCR, lists solely in-frame clones and lacks some. The sample holds more than 2,500 clones, over 15% seen once. The input for sequencing was lung tumor tissue, taken before any cancer treatment. The chain is built from TRBV30 and TRBJ1-5; 9 bases map to TRBD1. This receptor was identified in a man aged 40 to 75 with stage I squamous cell lung carcinoma. The CDR3 spells CAWSDGTGMYQPQHF. Here the CDR3 DNA reads TGTGCCTGGAGTGACGGGACAGGGATGTATCAGCCCCAGCATTTT.